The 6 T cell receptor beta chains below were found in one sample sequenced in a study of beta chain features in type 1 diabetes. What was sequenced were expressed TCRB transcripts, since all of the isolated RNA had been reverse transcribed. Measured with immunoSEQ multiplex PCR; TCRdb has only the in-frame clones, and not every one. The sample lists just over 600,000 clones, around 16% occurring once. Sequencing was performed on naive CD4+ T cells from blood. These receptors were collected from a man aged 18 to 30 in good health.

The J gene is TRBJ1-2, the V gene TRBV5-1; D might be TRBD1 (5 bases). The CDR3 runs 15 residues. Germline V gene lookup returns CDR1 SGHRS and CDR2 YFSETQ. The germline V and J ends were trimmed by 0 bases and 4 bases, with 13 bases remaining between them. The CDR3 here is CASSLEVAGGYGYTF. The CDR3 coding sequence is TGCGCCAGCAGCTTGGAAGTAGCTGGGGGCTATGGCTACACCTTC.

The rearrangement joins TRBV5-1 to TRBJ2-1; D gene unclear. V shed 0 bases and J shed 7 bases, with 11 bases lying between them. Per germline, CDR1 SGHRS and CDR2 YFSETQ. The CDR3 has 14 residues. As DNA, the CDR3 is TGCGCCAGCAGCTTGGACTTCGGACCTAATGAGCAGTTCTTC. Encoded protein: CASSLDFGPNEQFF. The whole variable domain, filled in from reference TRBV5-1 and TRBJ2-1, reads KAGVTQTPRYLIKTRGQQVTLSCSPISGHRSVSWYQQTPGQGLQFLFEYFSETQRNKGNFPGRFSGRQFSNSRSEMNVSTLELGDSALYLCASSLDFGPNEQFFGPGTRLTVL.

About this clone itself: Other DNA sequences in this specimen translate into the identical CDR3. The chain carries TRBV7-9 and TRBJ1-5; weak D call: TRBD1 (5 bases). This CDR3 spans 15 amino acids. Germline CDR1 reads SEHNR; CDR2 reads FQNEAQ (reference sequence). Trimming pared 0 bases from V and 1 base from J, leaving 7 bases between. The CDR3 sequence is CASSLAPGSNQPQHF. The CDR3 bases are TGTGCCAGCAGCTTAGCACCAGGGAGCAATCAGCCCCAGCATTTT. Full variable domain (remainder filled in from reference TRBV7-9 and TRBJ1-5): DTGVSQNPRHKITKRGQNVTFRCDPISEHNRLYWYRQTLGQGPEFLTYFQNEAQLEKSRLLSDRFSAERPKGSFSTLEIQRTEQGDSAMYLCASSLAPGSNQPQHFGDGTRLSIL.

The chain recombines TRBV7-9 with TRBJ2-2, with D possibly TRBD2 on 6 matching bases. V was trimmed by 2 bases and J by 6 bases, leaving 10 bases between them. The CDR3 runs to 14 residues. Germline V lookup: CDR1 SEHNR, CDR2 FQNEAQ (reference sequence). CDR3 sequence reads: CASSLMEGAGELFF. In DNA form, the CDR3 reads TGTGCCAGCAGCTTAATGGAGGGTGCCGGGGAGCTGTTTTTT.

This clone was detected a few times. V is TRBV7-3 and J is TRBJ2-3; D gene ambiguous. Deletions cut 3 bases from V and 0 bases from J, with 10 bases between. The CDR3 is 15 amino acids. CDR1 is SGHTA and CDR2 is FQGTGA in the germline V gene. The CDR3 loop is CASSLSPSSTDTQYF. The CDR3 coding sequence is TGTGCCAGCAGCTTGTCTCCGTCAAGCACAGATACGCAGTATTTT.

Here the CDR3 reads CASSLVLAGGPDTQYF. CDR3 bases: TGTGCCAGCAGCTTAGTCCTAGCGGGAGGGCCAGATACGCAGTATTTT. V gene TRBV7-2 combines with J gene TRBJ2-3; 12 bases are shared with TRBD2. The CDR3 has 16 residues. Germline V lookup: CDR1 SGHTA, CDR2 FQGNSA. Trimming removed 1 base from V and 4 bases from J; junction bases left unmatched: 3.